One sample yielded the 29 T cell receptor beta chains listed below, sequenced in a study of T cell clonality in common variable immunodeficiency (dated by TCRdb to between 2015 and 2017). Library method: the immunoSEQ multiplex PCR assay. TCRdb took this table from immuneACCESS and kept in-frame rearrangements with V and J called. Such tables lack part of the clones; where checked against another copy, unresolved V genes explain under half of the gap, and the rest is unexplained. The table shows tens of thousands of clones here, with no singletons. The ten largest make up around a tenth of the sample. Source material: peripheral blood mononuclear cells. The receptors come from a person between 18 and 70 years old in good health.

Ten or more counts support this clone. The CDR3 end is not reached by the read, which stops 3 residues before it; the germline J gene fills it in. The genes are TRBV29-1 and TRBJ1-4; 9 bases agree with TRBD1. This CDR3 has 13 amino acids. The V segment lost 6 bases and the J segment 8 bases; nucleotides outside the gene matches: 7. Germline loops: CDR1 SQVTM, CDR2 ANQGSEA. CDR3: CSVFDRGFEKLFF. The sequenced part of the CDR3 DNA is TGCAGCGTATTTGACAGGGGGTTCGAAAAA.

There are many counts of this clone. The read halts 3 residues ahead of the CDR3 end, with the missing end drawn from the germline J gene. The chain is built from TRBV5-4 and TRBJ2-1; 11 bases are shared with TRBD2. V dropped 4 bases and J dropped 5; count of bases not matched to a gene: 8. The CDR3 loop spans 16 amino acids. The germline V gene has CDR1 SGHNT and CDR2 YYREEE (reference sequence). This chain's CDR3 is CASSEPGLAANNEQFF. Incomplete CDR3 DNA: TGTGCCAGCAGCGAACCGGGACTAGCGGCCAACAATGAG.

This clone was seen a handful of times. The DNA ends 3 residues before the CDR3 does, and the rest of the CDR3 is filled in from the germline J gene. The rearrangement links TRBV7-2 to TRBJ1-1; perhaps TRBD1 as D (5 bases). The CDR3 has 12 amino acids. Germline CDR1 and CDR2: SGHTA and FQGNSA. The covered CDR3 bases are TGTGCCAGCAGCTTAGCGCGGGGGGAA. Protein sequence: CASSLARGE. The CDR3 as a whole reads CASSLARGEAFF.

This clone was counted many times. The read finishes 3 residues shy of the CDR3 end, and the germline J gene is used to complete it. This rearrangement joins TRBV24-1 to TRBJ2-1, with 8 bases identical to TRBD1. Unmatched junction bases numbered 6, after V lost 4 bases and J lost 5 bases. Germline CDR1 is KGHDR and CDR2 is SFDVKD. The CDR3 spans 15 residues. Incomplete CDR3 DNA: TGTGCCACCAGTGAGGGGGACAGGCGGGACAATGAG. It codes for CATSEGDRRDNE. The full-length CDR3 reads as CATSEGDRRDNEQFF.

This clone occurred many times. CDR3 loop: CASSATSGSLIETQYF. Incomplete CDR3 DNA: TGTGCCAGCAGTGCCACTAGCGGGAGTCTGATCGAGACC. The chain carries TRBV6-2 or TRBV6-3 and TRBJ2-5; TRBD2 matches 11 bases. The CDR3 is cut off 3 residues early in the read; its end comes from the germline J gene. Per germline, CDR1 MNHEY and CDR2 SVGEGT. Germline trimming cut 5 bases from V and 5 bases from J; bases unmatched to any gene: 10. This CDR3 comprises 16 residues.

This clone occurred many times. The read halts 3 residues ahead of the CDR3 end, with the missing end drawn from the germline J gene. V and J are TRBV12-5 and TRBJ2-1; D perhaps matches TRBD2 (6 bases). The length of the CDR3 is 14 residues. Germline V gene data show CDR1 as LGHNT and CDR2 as FRNRAP. Deletions cut 9 bases from V and 3 bases from J, with 15 bases between. CDR3 bases read: TGTGCTAGCCTAATAGCGGTCCTCTACAATGAG. Its translation: CASLIAVLYNE. The full CDR3 protein reads CASLIAVLYNEQFF.

This clone came up many times. The read gets to within 3 residues of the CDR3 end, and the germline J gene fills in the rest. The rearrangement links TRBV19 to TRBJ2-5; 10 bases match TRBD2. CDR3 length equals 15 residues. V trimming: 9 bases; J trimming: 1 base; junction bases outside the gene matches: 8. The germline gives CDR1 LNHDA, CDR2 SQIVND (reference sequence). Partial CDR3 DNA: TGTGCCAGCTTAGCGGGAGGAGGAAGCCAAGAGACC. This encodes CASLAGGGSQET. The CDR3 as a whole reads CASLAGGGSQETQYF.

This clone occurred many times. Read coverage stops 3 residues before the CDR3 terminus; the germline J gene supplies the remainder. The rearrangement links TRBV18 to TRBJ1-6; no definite D call. The CDR3 spans 14 residues. Germline CDR1 is KGHSH and CDR2 is LQKENI. Between the trimmed V and J ends, which lost 1 base and 8 bases, there was a span of 9 bases. CDR3 DNA (partial): TGTGCCAGCTCACCACAGGGCACCGATTCACCC. Its protein product is CASSPQGTDSP. The full CDR3 reads CASSPQGTDSPLHF.

Remarks on this clone: The CDR3 is cut off 3 residues early in the read; its end comes from the germline J gene. The genes are TRBV7-2 and TRBJ1-1; 9 nucleotides match TRBD1. Germline CDR1 reads SGHTA; CDR2 reads FQGNSA. CDR3 size: 13 residues. J gave up 7 bases and V 2 bases, and 2 bases lay outside the gene matches. CDR3 sequence: CASSLRDRDEAFF. The CDR3 bases that were read are TGTGCCAGCAGCTTAAGGGACAGGGATGAA.

This clone has ten or more counts. The read gets to within 3 residues of the CDR3 end, and the germline J gene fills in the rest. The chain carries TRBV6-2 or TRBV6-3 and TRBJ2-5; 7 bases agree with TRBD2. J lost 7 bases, V lost 8 bases, and 13 bases had no gene match. The CDR3 covers 14 residues. Germline V gene sequence: CDR1 MNHEY, CDR2 SVGEGT. CDR3 bases read: TGTGCCAGCTCGATAGGCGGGAGCGTAGGGACC. Its protein product is CASSIGGSVGT. The whole CDR3 is CASSIGGSVGTQYF.

This clone was seen many times. Partial CDR3 DNA: TGTGCCTGGAGTTGGGGGACTAGCGGGGGGACTAGCACAGATACG. Translating gives CAWSWGTSGGTSTDT. The CDR3 as a whole reads CAWSWGTSGGTSTDTQYF. The chain carries TRBV30 and TRBJ2-3; 15 bases fit TRBD2. The CDR3 end is not reached by the read, which stops 3 residues before it; the germline J gene fills it in. CDR3 size: 18 residues. The germline V gene encodes CDR1 GTSNPN and CDR2 SVGIG (reference sequence). The V and J ends lost 2 bases and 0 bases, in that order; junction bases with no gene match: 6.

This clone came up many times. The CDR3 end is not reached by the read, which stops 3 residues before it; the germline J gene fills it in. The rearrangement links TRBV20-1 to TRBJ2-1, with 8 bases fitting TRBD2. V gave up 2 bases and J gave up 6 bases; unmatched junction bases: 12. The CDR3 sequence is 16 residues long. Germline CDR1 reads DFQATT; CDR2 reads SNEGSKA (reference sequence). The sequenced CDR3 bases are TGCAGTGCTAGAAGGCCAGCGGGAGTGGTTCGCAATGAG. It codes for CSARRPAGVVRNE. The CDR3 as a whole reads CSARRPAGVVRNEQFF.

In its sample, this clone was seen many times. The observed sequence ends 3 residues before the CDR3 terminus, with the missing tail filled in from the germline J gene. The genes are TRBV4-1 and TRBJ2-1; D unclear. This CDR3 is built from 13 residues. V lost 4 bases and J lost 6, with 10 bases in between. CDR1 MGHRA and CDR2 YSYEKL come from the germline V gene. The CDR3 sequence is CASSPITGNEQFF. The part of the CDR3 DNA that was read is TGCGCCAGCAGCCCCATAACGGGCAATGAG.

This clone has a count of ten or more. Read sequence stops 3 residues before the CDR3 end, and the germline J gene provides the missing end. The V call is TRBV29-1, the J call TRBJ1-4; D is possibly TRBD1 (6 bases). Trimming took 6 bases from V and 5 from J, leaving 13 bases between them. CDR3 length: 13 residues. Germline V gene sequence: CDR1 SQVTM, CDR2 ANQGSEA. The DNA read from the CDR3 is TGCAGCGTCATCAGGGGATCCAATGAAAAA. This translates into CSVIRGSNEK. The CDR3, in full, reads CSVIRGSNEKLFF. Based on the CDR3 plus reference TRBV29-1 and TRBJ1-4, the full variable domain is SAVISQKPSRDICQRGTSLTIQCQVDSQVTMMFWYRQQPGQSLTLIATANQGSEATYESGFVIDKFPISRPNLTFSTLTVSNMSPEDSSIYLCSVIRGSNEKLFFGSGTQLSVL.

The CDR3 sequence is CAWSETGGSYGQYF. The CDR3 bases that were read are TGTGCCTGGAGTGAGACAGGGGGGAGTTATGGT. V is TRBV30 and J is TRBJ2-4; 9 positions agree with TRBD1. The read finishes 3 residues shy of the CDR3 end, and the germline J gene is used to complete it. Germline CDR1 GTSNPN, CDR2 SVGIG (reference sequence). The CDR3 length is 14 residues.

This clone has a count of ten or more. From the germline J gene comes the end of the CDR3, since the read stops 3 residues before it. V usage is TRBV7-8 and J usage is TRBJ2-2, with no clear D. CDR1 SGHVS and CDR2 FQNEAQ come from the germline V gene. Trimming took off 4 bases at V and 6 bases at J, with 18 bases between the two ends. This CDR3 has 16 residues. The chain's CDR3 is CASSSLITGYPGELFF. Partial CDR3 DNA: TGTGCCAGCAGCTCCCTGATAACCGGGTACCCCGGGGAG.

This clone occurred many times. With the read ending 3 residues before the CDR3 end, the germline J gene is used to fill in that end. This chain connects TRBV9 to TRBJ2-3, with 7 positions matching TRBD1. Per the germline V gene, CDR1 is SGDLS and CDR2 is YYNGEE. V lost 4 bases and J lost 1; bases outside the gene matches: 3. The CDR3 is made up of 14 amino acids. Here the CDR3 reads CASSPGTGTDTQYF. CDR3 bases read: TGTGCCAGCAGCCCCGGGACAGGCACAGATACG.

This clone occurred many times. The missing CDR3 end, 3 residues past where the read stops, is filled in from the germline J gene. The rearrangement links TRBV10-2 to TRBJ2-7; 7 nucleotides match TRBD1. The trim removed 6 bases at V and 0 bases at J, leaving 5 bases unmatched. CDR3 length: 14 amino acids. CDR1 is WSHSY and CDR2 is SAAADI in the germline V gene. CDR3 region: CASRRDSSSYEQYF. The sequenced part of the CDR3 DNA is TGCGCCAGCAGGAGGGACAGTAGCTCCTACGAG.

This clone came up many times. The CDR3 extends 3 residues past the end of the read, so its final part is completed from the germline J gene. The chain carries TRBV4-1 and TRBJ1-3, with 10 bases that match TRBD1. V was clipped by 0 bases and J by 9 bases; unmatched bases: 2. This CDR3 comprises 14 residues. Germline V gene data show CDR1 as MGHRA and CDR2 as YSYEKL. The CDR3 DNA, read in part, is TGCGCCAGCAGCCAAGAGACAGGGGGCTTCACC. This translates into CASSQETGGFT. In full, the CDR3 is CASSQETGGFTIYF.

At least ten counts were recorded for this clone. Read coverage stops 3 residues before the CDR3 terminus; the germline J gene supplies the remainder. This chain uses TRBV20-1 with TRBJ2-7, with 7 bases identical to TRBD1. Germline V CDR1 and CDR2: DFQATT, SNEGSKA (reference sequence). This CDR3 region has 13 residues. With V trimmed by 6 bases and J by 0 bases, 5 bases remained unmatched. The sequenced part of the CDR3 DNA is TGCAGTGCAATGGACAGGAACTCCTACGAG. It yields the protein CSAMDRNSYE. The CDR3 as a whole reads CSAMDRNSYEQYF.

This clone turned up a few times. Partial CDR3 DNA: TGTGCCAGCAGCTTAGCCAGAGGGACAGGTGGATTGGGAGGAACG. Its protein is CASSLARGTGGLGGT. In full, the CDR3 reads CASSLARGTGGLGGTQYF. This sequence joins TRBV7-2 and TRBJ2-3; TRBD1 matches at 8 bases. Read coverage stops 3 residues before the CDR3 terminus; the germline J gene supplies the remainder. CDR3 length equals 18 residues. The germline V gene encodes CDR1 SGHTA and CDR2 FQGNSA.

Many counts were recorded for this clone. With the read ending 3 residues before the CDR3 end, the germline J gene is used to fill in that end. This chain connects TRBV6-2 or TRBV6-3 to TRBJ1-3, with 7 bases that match TRBD1. The CDR3 contains 15 residues. Losses at the gene ends were 6 bases for V and 8 bases for J; bases not matched to a gene: 13. From germline, CDR1 is MNHEY and CDR2 SVGEGT. CDR3 residues: CASSRDGRGADTIYF. The sequenced part of the CDR3 DNA is TGTGCCAGCAGCCGAGATGGCAGGGGGGCAGACACC.

As to this clone: The read stops 3 residues short of the end of the CDR3; the missing end is completed from the germline J gene. The chain is built from TRBV30 and TRBJ1-2; 7 bases align to TRBD1. This CDR3 contains 14 residues. CDR1 is GTSNPN, CDR2 SVGIG, per germline (reference sequence). Incomplete CDR3 DNA: TGTGCCTGGAGACCACAGGGGCCCTCGAACGAC. Translating gives CAWRPQGPSND. The whole CDR3 sequence reads CAWRPQGPSNDYTF.

This clone was picked up a small number of times. This may stem from a read error, because a much larger clone lies one nucleotide away. From the germline J gene comes the end of the CDR3, since the read stops 3 residues before it. V usage is TRBV30 and J usage is TRBJ2-2; the D is unclear. Looked up from germline, CDR1 is GTSNPN and CDR2 is SVGIG (reference sequence). The CDR3 runs 13 residues. CDR3 DNA, as far as it was read: TGTGCCCGGAGTGTTAAGGGCGCGTGGGAG. This sequence encodes CARSVKGAWE. Given in full, the CDR3 is CARSVKGAWELFF. The variable domain in full, with the rest retrieved from reference TRBV30 and TRBJ2-2, is SQTIHQWPATLVQPVGSPLSLECTVEGTSNPNLYWYRQAAGRGLQLLFYSVGIGQISSEVPQNLSASRPQDRQFILSSKKLLLSDSGFYLCARSVKGAWELFFGEGSRLTVL.

This clone was found many times. The observed sequence ends 3 residues before the CDR3 terminus, with the missing tail filled in from the germline J gene. The chain employs TRBV20-1 and TRBJ2-2, with TRBD1 matching over 7 bases. The germline CDR1 and CDR2 sequences are DFQATT and SNEGSKA (reference sequence). J gave up 3 bases and V 0 bases, and 7 bases lay outside the gene matches. CDR3 size: 16 residues. CDR3: CSARDPGTEYTGELFF. The DNA read from the CDR3 is TGCAGTGCTAGAGACCCCGGGACAGAATACACCGGGGAG.

This clone was seen at least ten times. One junction end does not reproduce the germline sequence, and a read error may be involved. The read ends 3 residues early relative to the CDR3; the germline J gene fills the gap. Other DNA variants within this sample encode the same CDR3. This chain links TRBV7-8 with TRBJ2-5; D call uncertain. The CDR3 extends over 12 amino acids. Germline V gene sequence: CDR1 SGHVS, CDR2 FQNEAQ. CDR3 sequence: CASSSLAETQYF. The CDR3 bases that were read are TGTGCCAGTAGCTCCCTCGCGGAGACC.

The sample holds many counts of this clone. The CDR3 bases that were read are TGTGCCAGTAGTCGACAAGCGGGGGGGGTCTCTGGGGCCAACGTC. It is translated as CASSRQAGGVSGANV. The whole CDR3 region reads CASSRQAGGVSGANVLTF. This rearrangement joins TRBV19 to TRBJ2-6; 10 nucleotides agree with TRBD2. The sequenced fragment ends 3 residues before the CDR3 boundary, so the rest is inferred from the germline J gene. Trimming took 5 bases from V and 0 from J; bases not matched to a gene: 7. Germline V gene sequence: CDR1 LNHDA, CDR2 SQIVND (reference sequence). The CDR3 is 18 residues long.

At least ten counts were recorded for this clone. This CDR3 reads CASSLGGGGNQPQHF. CDR3 DNA, as far as it was read: TGTGCCAGCAGCTTAGGAGGGGGGGGCAATCAGCCC. The V call is TRBV7-6, the J call TRBJ1-5; TRBD1 is a possible D gene (6 bases). The CDR3 end is not reached by the read, which stops 3 residues before it; the germline J gene fills it in. V was pared by 1 base and J by 2 bases, with 9 bases between. CDR3 length equals 15 residues. Germline assignment: CDR1 SGHVS and CDR2 FNYEAQ.

This clone was observed many times. CDR3 region: CASSMAGYGANVLTF. CDR3 DNA, as far as it was read: TGTGCCAGTAGTATGGCAGGGTATGGGGCCAACGTC. This sequence joins TRBV19 and TRBJ2-6; TRBD1 is a possible D gene (5 bases). From the germline J gene comes the end of the CDR3, since the read stops 3 residues before it. V was trimmed by 3 bases and J by 3 bases, leaving 9 bases between them. The germline V gene has CDR1 LNHDA and CDR2 SQIVND (reference sequence). CDR3 length: 15 residues.